These 31 T cell receptor beta chains share one sample of origin, sequenced in a study of early T cells in non-severe SARS-CoV-2 infection. One entry per CDR3 protein, called by TCRdb with MiXCR from the 5' RACE reads. The sample lists about 49,000 distinct CDR3 sequences, roughly 12% occurring once. Sequences were obtained from whole blood. These TCRs come from an adult who was a healthcare worker with PCR-confirmed SARS-CoV-2 infection or an uninfected control (not recorded which).

This clonotype appeared a single time. This chain joins TRBV19 and TRBJ2-5, with a weak D call TRBD2 (6 bases). V was cut by 7 bases and J by 0 bases, with 9 bases left in between. Germline values: CDR1 LNHDA, CDR2 SQIVND (reference sequence). The CDR3 covers 13 residues. The chain's CDR3 is CASKRTNQETQYF. The CDR3 DNA is TGTGCCAGTAAAAGGACTAACCAAGAGACCCAGTACTTC.

This clonotype was seen only a few times. The chain combines TRBV12-5 with TRBJ2-1; TRBD2 agrees at 7 bases. Germline CDR1 reads LGHNT; CDR2 reads FRNRAP. J was trimmed by 0 bases and V by 3 bases; bases with no gene match: 2. CDR3 length: 15 residues. The CDR3 nucleotides are TGTGCTAGTGGTTTCGGCGGGGGCTCCTACAATGAGCAGTTCTTC. Encoded protein: CASGFGGGSYNEQFF. Full variable domain (remainder filled in from reference TRBV12-5 and TRBJ2-1): DARVTQTPRHKVTEMGQEVTMRCQPILGHNTVFWYRQTMMQGLELLAYFRNRAPLDDSGMPKDRFSAEMPDATLATLKIQPSEPRDSAVYFCASGFGGGSYNEQFFGPGTRLTVL.

This clonotype was seen more than once but under ten times. V and J are TRBV28 and TRBJ1-2, with TRBD1 as a possible D gene (5 bases). Trimming cost V 10 bases and J 7 bases, with 13 bases left between them. The CDR3 is 11 residues long. The V gene's germline CDR1 is MDHEN and CDR2 SYDVKM. In nucleotides, the CDR3 is TGTGCCACCCCTGGGGGGGGTGGCTACACCTTC. It yields the protein CATPGGGGYTF.

This clonotype was picked up many times. This chain connects TRBV3-1 to TRBJ2-1; 8 bases map to TRBD2. The ends lost 0 bases at V and 3 bases at J; junction bases unmatched: 7. This CDR3 region has 17 residues. Germline V gene sequence: CDR1 LGHDT, CDR2 YNNKEL (reference sequence). CDR3 coding DNA: TGTGCCAGCAGCCAAGATCATAGCGGGGCCAACTACAATGAGCAGTTCTTC. Translated: CASSQDHSGANYNEQFF.

This clonotype was counted a few times. The chain uses TRBV16 and TRBJ1-5; D may be TRBD1 (6 bases). Trimming left V 4 bases short and J 1 base short, with 11 bases between. This CDR3 comprises 15 residues. CDR1 is KGHSY and CDR2 is FQNENV in the germline V gene. The CDR3 here is CASSPPGGSNQPQHF. The CDR3 DNA sequence: TGTGCCAGCAGCCCCCCTGGGGGCAGCAATCAGCCCCAGCATTTT.

This clonotype was counted at least ten times. The chain has TRBV20-1 and TRBJ1-2; the D is unclear. The germline V gene has CDR1 DFQATT and CDR2 SNEGSKA (reference sequence). V lost 3 bases, J lost 4 bases, and 12 bases lay in between. The CDR3 sequence is 13 residues long. As DNA, the CDR3 is TGCAGTGCTAGCTCCGAAGGGTTCTATGGCTACACCTTC. Amino acids: CSASSEGFYGYTF.

This clonotype appeared a few times. This chain links TRBV25-1 with TRBJ2-5; 7 positions agree with TRBD1. With 8 bases clipped from V and 5 bases from J, the junction kept 11 bases outside the gene matches. CDR1 and CDR2 from the germline V gene are MGHDK and SYGVNS. This CDR3 has 14 amino acids. This CDR3 reads CASGTTGAAETQYF. As DNA, the CDR3 is TGTGCCAGCGGGACAACAGGGGCAGCGGAGACCCAGTACTTC.

This clonotype occurred many times. The CDR3 loop is CASSPPPKRNTDTQYF. DNA of the CDR3: TGTGCCAGCAGCCCCCCCCCTAAGCGGAACACAGATACGCAGTATTTT. The chain links TRBV7-6 to TRBJ2-3; perhaps TRBD2 as D (5 bases). V lost 5 bases and J 2 bases, leaving 17 bases between the germline ends. Germline lookup yields CDR1 SGHVS and CDR2 FNYEAQ. The CDR3 is 16 residues long.

The rearrangement joins TRBV27 to TRBJ1-1, with D maybe TRBD1 (5 bases). Germline-derived CDR1 and CDR2 are MNHEY and SMNVEV (reference sequence). V lost 6 bases to trimming and J lost 0 bases, with 11 bases between them. The CDR3 covers 14 residues. The chain's CDR3 is CASSPRAMNTEAFF. CDR3 nucleotides: TGTGCCAGCAGCCCCAGGGCCATGAACACTGAAGCTTTCTTT.

This clonotype was counted at least ten times. The rearrangement uses TRBV14 and TRBJ2-2, with 9 bases fitting TRBD1. The V and J ends lost 1 base and 2 bases, in that order; junction bases with no gene match: 5. There are 17 residues in the CDR3. Germline lookup yields CDR1 SGHDN and CDR2 FVKESK. The CDR3 spells CASSQVATGGNTGELFF. CDR3 nucleotide sequence: TGTGCCAGCAGCCAAGTCGCCACAGGGGGCAACACCGGGGAGCTGTTTTTT.

The chain is built from TRBV13 and TRBJ2-3; weak D call: TRBD2 (5 bases). V dropped 4 bases and J dropped 0 bases, with 8 bases sitting between them. The germline V gene has CDR1 PRHDT and CDR2 FYEKMQ (reference sequence). The CDR3 length is 14 residues. CDR3 protein: CASSSTTSTDTQYF. The CDR3 nucleotides are TGTGCCAGCAGCTCGACTACCAGCACAGATACGCAGTATTTT.

The gene calls are TRBV24-1 and TRBJ2-3; TRBD2 matches at 7 bases. CDR3 size: 18 residues. The junction had 15 bases not matched to a gene; V was cut back by 1 base and J by 6 bases. Germline CDR1 is KGHDR and CDR2 is SFDVKD. DNA of the CDR3: TGTGCCACCAGTGATTTTACCGGGGGGATTGGACTGATCGATACGCAGTATTTT. This sequence encodes CATSDFTGGIGLIDTQYF.

The rearrangement uses TRBV28 and TRBJ1-5; TRBD1 agrees at 7 bases. The CDR3 is 15 amino acids. V shed 8 bases, J shed 0 bases, and the junction held 7 bases outside the gene matches. The germline gives CDR1 MDHEN, CDR2 SYDVKM. The CDR3 DNA sequence: TGTGCCAGCTCTACAGGGGATTATAGCAATCAGCCCCAGCATTTT. It translates to CASSTGDYSNQPQHF.

This clonotype was seen a few times. V is TRBV11-2 and J is TRBJ2-3; perhaps TRBD1 as D (6 bases). Germline values: CDR1 SGHAT, CDR2 FQNNGV. The CDR3 loop spans 16 amino acids. The ends were cut back, 3 bases at V and 5 bases at J, with 18 bases in the middle. CDR3 loop: CASSFHWGPRVDTQYF. The CDR3 region has the DNA TGTGCCAGCAGCTTCCATTGGGGGCCGAGGGTAGATACGCAGTATTTT.

The genes are TRBV24-1 and TRBJ2-1; 8 nucleotides match TRBD2. Per the germline V gene, CDR1 is KGHDR and CDR2 is SFDVKD. With 4 bases clipped from V and 7 bases from J, the junction kept 14 bases outside the gene matches. There are 17 residues in the CDR3. CDR3 amino acids: CATSDVPGSGRFNEQFF. DNA for the CDR3: TGTGCCACCAGTGACGTCCCGGGGAGCGGGAGATTTAATGAGCAGTTCTTC.

Many counts were recorded for this clonotype. This rearrangement joins TRBV5-1 to TRBJ1-2; tentative D call: TRBD1 (6 bases). This CDR3 region has 16 residues. Per the germline V gene, CDR1 is SGHRS and CDR2 is YFSETQ. Trimming stripped 0 bases from V and 4 bases from J, with 16 bases between. CDR3 loop: CASSLGRGGVGYGYTF. CDR3 DNA: TGCGCCAGCAGCTTGGGTAGAGGGGGAGTTGGCTATGGCTACACCTTC.

Judged by abundance, this clonotype is medium-sized. This chain joins TRBV7-3 and TRBJ2-2; D is possibly TRBD2 (5 bases). Germline CDR1 and CDR2: SGHTA and FQGTGA. The CDR3 has 12 amino acids. Trimming pared 5 bases from V and 8 bases from J, leaving 9 bases between. In DNA form, the CDR3 reads TGTGCCAGCAGCCCGGGATCTGGGGAGCTGTTTTTT. As protein: CASSPGSGELFF.

This clonotype was recorded at least ten times. The rearrangement uses TRBV27 and TRBJ2-3; TRBD2 might be the D (6 bases). With 9 bases removed from V and 3 bases from J, the gap between germline ends came to 10 bases. The V gene's germline CDR1 is MNHEY and CDR2 SMNVEV (reference sequence). CDR3 length: 12 residues. The DNA for the CDR3 is TGTGCCAGTAGACTAGTGACAGATACGCAGTATTTT. It translates to CASRLVTDTQYF.

The rearrangement joins TRBV20-1 to TRBJ1-1; D remains unclear. CDR3 length equals 14 residues. Germline CDR1 reads DFQATT; CDR2 reads SNEGSKA (reference sequence). Between the trimmed V and J ends, which lost 1 base and 7 bases, there was a span of 16 bases. The CDR3 DNA reads as TGCAGTGCTAGAGCGGGCAGGATCTTCGGTGAAGCTTTCTTT. Amino acid sequence: CSARAGRIFGEAFF.

This chain uses TRBV25-1 with TRBJ1-2, with no clear D. Trimming removed 2 bases at V and 4 bases at J, with 8 bases between. Germline V gene lookup returns CDR1 MGHDK and CDR2 SYGVNS. This CDR3 has 13 amino acids. The CDR3 sequence: CASSETNSYGYTF. In DNA form, the CDR3 reads TGTGCCAGCAGTGAAACCAACTCCTATGGCTACACCTTC.

This clonotype was seen repeatedly, ten times or more. This chain connects TRBV29-1 to TRBJ2-7, with D possibly being TRBD1 or TRBD2 (5 bases each). V lost 7 bases and J lost 5, with 12 bases in between. CDR1 and CDR2 (germline): SQVTM, ANQGSEA. The CDR3 totals 11 residues. The DNA of the CDR3 is TGCAGCGCGAGGGTAGGGGACGAGCAGTACTTC. As protein: CSARVGDEQYF.

This clonotype was found a few times. The rearrangement links TRBV21-1 to TRBJ2-7; the D call TRBD2 from the table was never checked on the DNA. TRBV21-1 is reported as a pseudogene. The CDR3 consists of 17 residues. This CDR3 is CASSKGREREGLYEQYF. CDR3 bases: TGTGCCAGCAGCAAAGGGAGAGAGCGGGAGGGCCTCTACGAGCAGTACTTC.

This clonotype came up many times. The rearrangement joins TRBV2 to TRBJ2-7, with 8 bases identical to TRBD2. Germline V gene lookup returns CDR1 SNHLY and CDR2 FYNNEI. The CDR3 has 14 residues. V was clipped by 8 bases and J by 5 bases; unmatched bases: 11. CDR3 protein: CASFAGGGSDEQYF. As DNA, the CDR3 is TGTGCCAGCTTCGCGGGAGGCGGGTCCGACGAGCAGTACTTC.

The CDR3 sequence: CASRPYRQETQYF. The CDR3 DNA reads as TGTGCCAGCAGGCCATACAGGCAAGAGACCCAGTACTTC. The V call is TRBV12-3 or TRBV12-4, the J call TRBJ2-5; D might be TRBD1 (5 bases). The CDR3 is made up of 13 amino acids. Trimming removed 6 bases at V and 2 bases at J, with 10 bases between.

This clonotype was counted only a few times. The V and J genes are TRBV6-2 or TRBV6-3 and TRBJ1-2; 12 nucleotides align to TRBD1. The CDR3 covers 15 residues. V was pared by 5 bases and J by 6 bases, with 7 bases of the junction left unmatched. CDR1 and CDR2 from the germline V gene are MNHEY and SVGEGT. The CDR3 spells CASSKTGQGANGYTF. The CDR3 DNA sequence: TGTGCCAGCAGTAAGACGGGACAGGGGGCGAATGGCTACACCTTC.

This clonotype was detected only once. V usage is TRBV5-5 and J usage is TRBJ1-6, with TRBD1 as a possible D gene (5 bases). Germline assignment: CDR1 SGHKS and CDR2 YYEKEE (reference sequence). The CDR3 length is 14 residues. The ends were cut back, 0 bases at V and 5 bases at J, with 6 bases in the middle. The CDR3 is CASSLVGDNSPLHF. The CDR3 nucleotides read TGTGCCAGCAGCTTGGTGGGGGATAATTCACCCCTCCACTTT.

This clonotype has more than one count but fewer than ten. The chain is built from TRBV7-9 and TRBJ1-1; D gene ambiguous. This CDR3 is built from 11 residues. V lost 3 bases and J 7 bases, leaving 6 bases between the germline ends. Germline CDR1 reads SEHNR; CDR2 reads FQNEAQ (reference sequence). This chain's CDR3 is CASSFPREAFF. CDR3 DNA sequence: TGTGCCAGCAGCTTCCCCCGTGAAGCTTTCTTT.

This clonotype was recorded a few times. This rearrangement joins TRBV2 to TRBJ1-6, with unresolved D. CDR1 SNHLY and CDR2 FYNNEI come from the germline V gene. V was clipped by 8 bases and J by 7 bases, with 12 bases between them. This CDR3 has 13 residues. The CDR3 here is CASRVTVNSPLHF. The CDR3, as DNA: TGTGCCAGCCGAGTAACAGTAAATTCACCCCTCCACTTT. Drawing the rest from reference TRBV2 and TRBJ1-6, the complete variable domain is EPEVTQTPSHQVTQMGQEVILRCVPISNHLYFYWYRQILGQKVEFLVSFYNNEISEKSEIFDDQFSVERPDGSNFTLKIRSTKLEDSAMYFCASRVTVNSPLHFGNGTRLTVT.

This clonotype has just a few counts. The CDR3 DNA is TGTGCCAGCTCACCGGGACAGTCCAACTACGAGCAGTACTTC. Protein: CASSPGQSNYEQYF. This chain uses TRBV18 with TRBJ2-7; 7 bases line up with TRBD1. The CDR3 is 14 residues long. V shed 3 bases and J 3 bases; nucleotides not matched to a gene: 5. Germline CDR1 and CDR2: KGHSH and LQKENI. Together with reference TRBV18 and TRBJ2-7, the CDR3 gives the full variable domain: NAGVMQNPRHLVRRRGQEARLRCSPMKGHSHVYWYRQLPEEGLKFMVYLQKENIIDESGMPKERFSAEFPKEGPSILRIQQVVRGDSAAYFCASSPGQSNYEQYFGPGTRLTVT.

This clonotype was found a few times. V is TRBV29-1 and J is TRBJ2-2; TRBD2 might be the D (5 bases). The CDR3 contains 15 residues. Trimming removed 5 bases from V and 3 bases from J, with 16 bases in between. Germline CDR1 reads SQVTM; CDR2 reads ANQGSEA. The CDR3: CSVHGGSVDTGELFF. In DNA form, the CDR3 reads TGCAGCGTTCACGGAGGTAGTGTTGACACCGGGGAGCTGTTTTTT.

In this sample, this clonotype turned up a few times. The V gene is TRBV10-1, the J gene TRBJ2-7; D not certain. V lost 0 bases, J lost 0 bases, and 12 bases lay in between. The CDR3 is 16 amino acids. Germline V gives CDR1 WNHNN, CDR2 SYGVQD (reference sequence). CDR3 nucleotide sequence: TGCGCCAGCAGTGAGTCGACGGTTTCCTACTCCTACGAGCAGTACTTC. This gives the protein CASSESTVSYSYEQYF.